The 28 T cell receptor beta chains below come from one sample, sequenced in a study of tumor-infiltrating lymphocytes in localized non-small cell lung cancer. TCRdb's table, derived via immunoSEQ multiplex PCR, lists solely in-frame clones and lacks some. The sample holds under 7,500 clones; about 57% are singletons and the top ten take 12%. The specimen sequenced was lung tumor tissue. Source of these receptors: a human donor with non-small cell lung cancer.

This sequence joins TRBV6-1 and TRBJ2-5, with TRBD1 identical over 7 bases. Germline assignment: CDR1 MNHNS and CDR2 SASEGT. The ends lost 8 bases at V and 1 base at J; junction bases unmatched: 4. CDR3 length equals 13 residues. CDR3 bases: TGTGCCAGCGTTAACAGGGGCCAAGAGACCCAGTACTTC. Translation: CASVNRGQETQYF.

V usage is TRBV29-1 and J usage is TRBJ1-2; 7 positions agree with TRBD1. Trimming cost V 5 bases and J 2 bases; bases outside gene matches: 5. CDR1 SQVTM and CDR2 ANQGSEA come from the germline V gene. CDR3 length: 13 residues. For the CDR3, the DNA is TGCAGCGTTTGTTGGGGACAGAACTATGGCTACACCTTC. Protein sequence: CSVCWGQNYGYTF.

As concerns this clone: This probably arose from a read error, given a far larger clone one base away. The rearrangement uses TRBV6-1 and TRBJ2-1; D gene uncertain. CDR1 is MNHNS, CDR2 SASEGT, per germline. The ends were cut back, 8 bases at V and 7 bases at J, with 18 bases in the middle. The CDR3 runs to 14 residues. The CDR3 nucleotides read TGTGCCAGCCTAAGGCGAGTGGCAGCGAATGAGCAGTTCTTC. It yields the protein CASLRRVAANEQFF.

The genes are TRBV5-4 and TRBJ2-7, with D maybe TRBD2 (6 bases). CDR1 is SGHNT and CDR2 is YYREEE in the germline V gene (reference sequence). V was pared by 1 base and J by 3 bases, with 11 bases between. CDR3 length equals 14 residues. CDR3 nucleotides: TGTGCCAGCAGCTTGTCTGGGGGACTCTACGAGCAGTACTTC. As protein: CASSLSGGLYEQYF.

The J gene is TRBJ1-1, the V gene TRBV14; a possible D gene is TRBD1 (6 bases). Germline V gene data show CDR1 as SGHDN and CDR2 as FVKESK. The CDR3 runs 16 residues. The V end lost 2 bases, the J end lost 5 bases, and 18 bases lay between the germline ends. CDR3 residues: CASSQPRGGIRTEAFF. The CDR3 nucleotides read TGTGCCAGCAGCCAACCCCGAGGGGGGATAAGAACTGAAGCTTTCTTT. The full variable domain, completed using reference TRBV14 and TRBJ1-1, is EAGVTQFPSHSVIEKGQTVTLRCDPISGHDNLYWYRRVMGKEIKFLLHFVKESKQDESGMPNNRFLAERTGGTYSTLKVQPAELEDSGVYFCASSQPRGGIRTEAFFGQGTRLTVV.

The chain couples TRBV7-9 to TRBJ2-7; D may be TRBD1 or TRBD2 (5 bases each). The CDR3 runs 14 residues. Trimming took off 6 bases at V and 0 bases at J, with 12 bases between the two ends. From germline, CDR1 is SEHNR and CDR2 FQNEAQ (reference sequence). CDR3 in amino acids: CASSYPGSSYEQYF. CDR3 DNA sequence: TGTGCCAGCAGTTACCCAGGGAGCTCCTACGAGCAGTACTTC.

The J gene is TRBJ1-5, the V gene TRBV7-2; a weak D match, TRBD1 (6 bases). Germline CDR1 reads SGHTA; CDR2 reads FQGNSA. CDR3 size: 13 residues. V lost 4 bases and J lost 5, with 9 bases in between. As DNA, the CDR3 is TGTGCCAGCAGCTCCAGACAGGATCAGCCCCAGCATTTT. Amino acid sequence: CASSSRQDQPQHF.

The chain employs TRBV6-5 and TRBJ1-1; possibly TRBD1 for D (6 bases). V dropped 7 bases and J dropped 2 bases, with 17 bases sitting between them. The length of the CDR3 is 15 residues. Germline V CDR1 and CDR2: MNHEY, SVGAGI. Here the CDR3 reads CASKSRGAGNTEAFF. CDR3 nucleotide sequence: TGTGCCAGCAAATCTAGGGGGGCGGGAAACACTGAAGCTTTCTTT.

This clone came up once. This sequence joins TRBV10-3 and TRBJ2-5; 8 positions match TRBD1. Germline values: CDR1 ENHRY, CDR2 SYGVKD. The CDR3 totals 18 residues. The junction had 16 bases not matched to a gene; V was cut back by 0 bases and J by 7 bases. In DNA, the CDR3 is TGTGCCATCAGTGAGTCGGTTACAACAGGGGGGTTGATGTGGACCCAGTACTTC. Its protein product is CAISESVTTGGLMWTQYF.

This clone was counted only a few times. The V call is TRBV5-1, the J call TRBJ1-1, with a possible D match to TRBD1 (6 bases). Germline V CDR1 and CDR2: SGHRS, YFSETQ. This CDR3 contains 15 residues. The V and J ends lost 3 bases and 0 bases respectively, with 12 bases between them. Here the CDR3 reads CASSSVTGVNTEAFF. In DNA form, the CDR3 reads TGCGCCAGCAGCTCTGTGACAGGAGTGAACACTGAAGCTTTCTTT.

The CDR3 protein is CASSIPGRGEYGYTF. CDR3 sequence (DNA): TGTGCCAGTAGTATCCCGGGCCGGGGGGAATATGGCTACACCTTC. The V gene is TRBV19, the J gene TRBJ1-2; a possible D gene is TRBD1 (5 bases). V lost 3 bases and J lost 5, with 16 bases in between. This CDR3 is built from 15 residues. Germline loops: CDR1 LNHDA, CDR2 SQIVND (reference sequence).

The V call is TRBV5-4, the J call TRBJ1-6; the match to TRBD1 covers 7 bases. With 4 bases clipped from V and 7 bases from J, the junction kept 11 bases outside the gene matches. CDR3 size: 16 residues. CDR1 and CDR2 from the germline V gene are SGHNT and YYREEE (reference sequence). CDR3 sequence reads: CASSPQQGSGNSPLHF. In DNA form, the CDR3 reads TGTGCCAGCAGCCCTCAACAGGGGTCAGGAAATTCACCCCTCCACTTT.

The gene calls are TRBV27 and TRBJ2-1, with TRBD2 matching 13 bases. The CDR3 spans 15 residues. V lost 4 bases and J lost 6; bases outside the gene matches: 3. CDR1 is MNHEY and CDR2 is SMNVEV in the germline V gene (reference sequence). CDR3 DNA: TGTGCCAGCAGTTCAACTAGCGGGGGGGCCAATGAGCAGTTCTTC. Amino acids: CASSSTSGGANEQFF.

The V call is TRBV5-5, the J call TRBJ2-3; unclear D gene. Germline CDR1 is SGHKS and CDR2 is YYEKEE (reference sequence). Trimming took off 3 bases at V and 0 bases at J, with 11 bases between the two ends. The CDR3 sequence is 15 residues long. CDR3 amino acids: CASSSLLTSTDTQYF. CDR3 nucleotides: TGTGCCAGCAGCTCGTTACTCACTAGCACAGATACGCAGTATTTT.

In this sample, this clone is large (0.1 to 1%). The V call is TRBV28, the J call TRBJ2-7; D ambiguous. The V end was cut by 3 bases, the J end by 4 bases, with 10 bases between. The CDR3 is 13 amino acids. The V gene's germline CDR1 is MDHEN and CDR2 SYDVKM. CDR3 sequence reads: CASSFGPGYEQYF. The CDR3 nucleotides are TGTGCCAGCAGTTTTGGGCCCGGGTACGAGCAGTACTTC.

This clone was seen more than once but under ten times. V is TRBV14 and J is TRBJ2-1, with 8 bases identical to TRBD2. This CDR3 comprises 15 residues. After removal of 3 bases from V and 7 bases from J, the junction contained 8 bases not matched to a gene. Germline V gives CDR1 SGHDN, CDR2 FVKESK. Here the CDR3 reads CASSHPAGVTNEQFF. CDR3 nucleotide sequence: TGTGCCAGCAGCCACCCAGCGGGAGTTACGAATGAGCAGTTCTTC. The variable domain in full, completed from reference TRBV14 and TRBJ2-1, reads EAGVTQFPSHSVIEKGQTVTLRCDPISGHDNLYWYRRVMGKEIKFLLHFVKESKQDESGMPNNRFLAERTGGTYSTLKVQPAELEDSGVYFCASSHPAGVTNEQFFGPGTRLTVL.

The chain uses TRBV28 and TRBJ2-2; TRBD2 aligns across 10 bases. The ends lost 2 bases at V and 8 bases at J; junction bases unmatched: 8. The CDR3 is made up of 16 amino acids. Germline assignment: CDR1 MDHEN and CDR2 SYDVKM. CDR3: CASSLAASGGPGELFF. The CDR3 DNA follows: TGTGCCAGCAGTTTAGCGGCTAGCGGGGGCCCGGGGGAGCTGTTTTTT.

This chain links TRBV6-7 with TRBJ2-7, with unresolved D. TRBV6-7 is sorted into the ORF group, with uncertain function. The CDR3 is 15 residues long. Trimming left V 0 bases short and J 2 bases short, with 11 bases between. The CDR3 reads CASSYSKEITYEQYF. The CDR3 DNA follows: TGTGCCAGCAGTTACTCGAAGGAAATAACCTACGAGCAGTACTTC.

CDR3 loop: CASSQPGTGTQFF. The CDR3 DNA reads as TGCGCCAGCAGCCAACCTGGGACAGGAACCCAGTTCTTC. This chain connects TRBV4-1 to TRBJ2-1, with 8 bases identical to TRBD1. CDR1 MGHRA and CDR2 YSYEKL come from the germline V gene. This CDR3 contains 13 residues. J gave up 13 bases and V 2 bases, and 7 bases lay outside the gene matches.

The genes are TRBV29-1 and TRBJ1-2; D is perhaps TRBD1 (5 bases). This CDR3 is built from 12 residues. Germline V gene lookup returns CDR1 SQVTM and CDR2 ANQGSEA. V lost 7 bases and J lost 0, with 9 bases in between. DNA of the CDR3: TGCAGCGCGACAGTCACTAACTATGGCTACACCTTC. Translation: CSATVTNYGYTF.

This chain links TRBV7-2 with TRBJ2-7; TRBD2 matches at 11 bases. The CDR3 totals 16 residues. Germline values: CDR1 SGHTA, CDR2 FQGNSA. With 5 bases clipped from V and 7 bases from J, the junction kept 13 bases outside the gene matches. The CDR3, as DNA: TGTGCCAGCAGCCCCATAGCGGGGGGGCCAAGTAGAGAGCAGTACTTC. This codes for CASSPIAGGPSREQYF.

The DNA of the CDR3 is TGCGCCAGCAGCTTGTCCATTTACGAGCAGTACTTC. Amino acid sequence: CASSLSIYEQYF. The chain uses TRBV5-1 and TRBJ2-7; D gene uncertain. The CDR3 has 12 residues. Trimming took 1 base from V and 4 from J, leaving 6 bases between them. Germline V lookup: CDR1 SGHRS, CDR2 YFSETQ.

The chain recombines TRBV29-1 with TRBJ1-1; weak D call: TRBD1 (5 bases). Germline V gives CDR1 SQVTM, CDR2 ANQGSEA. V lost 5 bases to trimming and J lost 6 bases, with 16 bases between them. The CDR3 is 13 residues long. In nucleotides, the CDR3 is TGCAGCGTTTCCGGGACCCCCGGGGCTGAAGCTTTCTTT. Residues: CSVSGTPGAEAFF.

This clone has more than one count but fewer than ten. CDR3: CASSYLDRTQETQYF. In DNA, the CDR3 is TGTGCCAGCAGCTACCTAGACAGGACACAAGAGACCCAGTACTTC. This sequence joins TRBV5-5 and TRBJ2-5, with D perhaps matching TRBD1 (6 bases). Germline V gives CDR1 SGHKS, CDR2 YYEKEE (reference sequence). The CDR3 has 15 residues. Trimming removed 3 bases from V and 2 bases from J, with 14 bases in between.

In this sample, this clone is medium-sized. The chain employs TRBV7-2 and TRBJ2-7, with 7 bases identical to TRBD1. The ends lost 1 base at V and 3 bases at J; junction bases unmatched: 0. CDR3 length: 13 amino acids. Germline V gives CDR1 SGHTA, CDR2 FQGNSA. The CDR3 DNA reads as TGTGCCAGCAGCTTAGGGACAGGCTACGAGCAGTACTTC. This gives the protein CASSLGTGYEQYF.

The chain employs TRBV10-3 and TRBJ2-5, with D maybe TRBD1 (6 bases). V was clipped by 3 bases and J by 5 bases, with 13 bases between them. CDR1 and CDR2 (germline): ENHRY, SYGVKD. The CDR3 length is 14 residues. In DNA form, the CDR3 reads TGTGCCATCAGTGAAGAGGGGGTACGGGAGACCCAGTACTTC. Its translation is CAISEEGVRETQYF.

This clone was seen a few times. V gene TRBV7-6 combines with J gene TRBJ2-2, with 9 nucleotides matching TRBD1. Losses at the gene ends were 6 bases for V and 6 bases for J; bases not matched to a gene: 5. The CDR3 contains 14 residues. Germline V gene data show CDR1 as SGHVS and CDR2 as FNYEAQ. The CDR3 DNA reads as TGTGCCAGCAGTTCCGGGACAGGGCCCGGGGAGCTGTTTTTT. It translates to CASSSGTGPGELFF.

The V and J genes are TRBV9 and TRBJ2-2; 7 bases match TRBD1. V lost 3 bases and J lost 7; bases outside the gene matches: 9. CDR3 length: 15 residues. Germline lookup yields CDR1 SGDLS and CDR2 YYNGEE. The CDR3 is CASSARGQAGGELFF. The CDR3, as DNA: TGTGCCAGCAGCGCGCGAGGACAGGCGGGCGGGGAGCTGTTTTTT.